This T cell receptor beta chain was captured in a study of T cell changes during pregnancy in multiple sclerosis (dated by TCRdb to about 2019). For the study in its entirety: Changes in the T cell repertoire over the course of pregnancy were examined in this study in women with multiple sclerosis.

Points on this clone: Its antigen is currently not known. Base qualities are missing; no much larger clone stands one base away.

Trimmed from V: 1 base; trimmed from J: 2 bases; junction bases lacking a gene match: 3. The germline V gene provides CDR1 SGHRS and CDR2 YFSETQ. The CDR3 numbers 16 residues from cysteine through phenylalanine. Just CDR3 DNA is preserved here, 48 bases in frame from base 1. Libraries were prepared through the immunoSEQ multiplex PCR assay. In TCRdb, the immuneACCESS table is reduced to in-frame sequences with V and J assigned. These tables do not hold every clone; where another copy was compared, an unresolved V gene accounts for under half, and the others remain unexplained. Across this sample there are 85,000 to 90,000 clones, with about 94% seen only once. The top ten clones comprise approximately 1.7% of the sample.

Here the sequenced sample was peripheral blood, taken after pregnancy. The chain couples TRBV5-1 to TRBJ2-1; TRBD2 matches 10 bases in the middle. The TCR originated in a female donor in good health, enrolled as a control in a pregnancy study. The CDR3 protein sequence reads: CASSLSLAGAYNEQFF. The bases are TGCGCCAGCAGCTTGTCCCTAGCGGGAGCCTACAATGAGCAGTTCTTC.